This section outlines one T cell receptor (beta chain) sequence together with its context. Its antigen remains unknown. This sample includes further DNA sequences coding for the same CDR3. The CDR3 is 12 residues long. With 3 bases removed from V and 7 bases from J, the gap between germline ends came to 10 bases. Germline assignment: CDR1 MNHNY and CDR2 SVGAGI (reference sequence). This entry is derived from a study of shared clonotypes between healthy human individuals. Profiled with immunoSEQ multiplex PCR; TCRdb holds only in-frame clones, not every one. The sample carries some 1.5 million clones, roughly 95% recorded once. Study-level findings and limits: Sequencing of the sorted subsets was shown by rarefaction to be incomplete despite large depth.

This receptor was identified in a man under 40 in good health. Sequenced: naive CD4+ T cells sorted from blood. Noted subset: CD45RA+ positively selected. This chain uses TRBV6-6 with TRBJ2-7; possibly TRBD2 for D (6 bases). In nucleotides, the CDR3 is TGTGCCAGCAGTTATGGGGCGGGGGAGCAGTACTTC. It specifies CASSYGAGEQYF.